This T cell receptor (beta chain) was retrieved from a study of blood T cell repertoires in COVID-19. Germline loops: CDR1 WNHNN, CDR2 SYGVQD (reference sequence). The CDR3 extends over 14 amino acids. With 0 bases clipped from V and 5 bases from J, the junction kept 3 bases outside the gene matches. TCRdb's table, derived via immunoSEQ multiplex PCR, lists solely in-frame clones and lacks some. The table shows under 450,000 clones, with around 84% occurring only once. The receptor was derived from a human donor with acute or convalescent COVID-19. The donor label of this sample is uncertain. The sequenced sample consisted of peripheral blood. The chain recombines TRBV10-1 with TRBJ2-5; 7 bases fit TRBD1. The CDR3 nucleotides read TGCGCCAGCAGTGAGTCGACAGGGCAGGAGACCCAGTACTTC. Its protein product is CASSESTGQETQYF.